Listed here are 27 T cell receptor beta chains from one sample, sequenced in a study of CD8+ T cells in alopecia areata (dated by TCRdb to between 2018 and 2020). Receptor amplification or capture employed the immunoSEQ multiplex PCR assay. RNA was extracted from all samples and reverse transcribed into cDNA, which served as template for TCR sequencing. TCRdb carries this immuneACCESS record with in-frame sequences only. Its versions omit some clonotypes, under half of them owing to an unresolved V gene in the studies checked, with the rest unexplained. Here the sample has some 19,000 clones; around 66% occur a single time. Clones ranked in the top ten supply around 5.6% of the sample. What the time point label conveys for this sample: baseline before oral tofacitinib. Peripheral blood and lesional scalp punch biopsies were obtained from patients with alopecia areata. The sequencing used skin, collected at week 0. The receptor source for this set is a human donor with alopecia areata.

J is TRBJ1-3 and V is TRBV27; D not certain. Germline CDR1 and CDR2: MNHEY and SMNVEV (reference sequence). The CDR3 loop spans 15 amino acids. Trimming left V 3 bases short and J 1 base short, with 10 bases between. CDR3 region: CASSFGISSGNTIYF. In nucleotides, the CDR3 is TGTGCCAGCAGTTTTGGGATCTCGTCTGGAAACACCATATATTTT.

The genes are TRBV5-5 and TRBJ1-1; no clear D gene. The length of the CDR3 is 17 residues. Trimming stripped 1 base from V and 2 bases from J, with 18 bases between. Looked up from germline, CDR1 is SGHKS and CDR2 is YYEKEE (reference sequence). CDR3 in amino acids: CASSLLVGGYQNTEAFF. Written as DNA, the CDR3 is TGTGCCAGCAGCTTGTTGGTGGGAGGTTATCAAAACACTGAAGCTTTCTTT.

This clone was seen a handful of times. The J gene is TRBJ2-5, the V gene TRBV7-2; 10 bases map to TRBD2. CDR1 is SGHTA, CDR2 FQGNSA, per germline. V lost 5 bases and J lost 5; bases outside the gene matches: 11. This CDR3 has 16 amino acids. This chain's CDR3 is CASSHPLGLALETQYF. The CDR3 nucleotides are TGTGCCAGCAGCCACCCCCTGGGACTAGCGCTGGAGACCCAGTACTTC. Full variable domain (outside the CDR3, taken from reference TRBV7-2 and TRBJ2-5): GAGVSQSPSNKVTEKGKDVELRCDPISGHTALYWYRQSLGQGLEFLIYFQGNSAPDKSGLPSDRFSAERTGGSVSTLTIQRTQQEDSAVYLCASSHPLGLALETQYFGPGTRLLVL.

CDR3 sequence: CAWTGQRGRTDTQYF. Written as DNA, the CDR3 is TGTGCCTGGACCGGGCAGAGGGGACGCACAGATACGCAGTATTTT. The J gene is TRBJ2-3, the V gene TRBV30; D is perhaps TRBD1 or TRBD2 (5 bases each). The CDR3 contains 15 residues. The germline V gene has CDR1 GTSNPN and CDR2 SVGIG (reference sequence). Trimming left V 4 bases short and J 1 base short, with 15 bases between.

In its sample, this clone is medium-sized (0.01 to 0.1%). The chain uses TRBV7-2 and TRBJ1-1; no definite D call. Germline V gene lookup returns CDR1 SGHTA and CDR2 FQGNSA. The germline V and J ends were trimmed by 2 bases and 1 base, with 11 bases remaining between them. The CDR3 is made up of 15 amino acids. The DNA for the CDR3 is TGTGCCAGCAGCTTAAATTGGGCCGGGAACACTGAAGCTTTCTTT. Translation: CASSLNWAGNTEAFF.

V is TRBV7-9 and J is TRBJ1-1; TRBD1 matches at 10 bases. V dropped 5 bases and J dropped 6; count of bases not matched to a gene: 3. CDR3 size: 13 residues. Germline V gene sequence: CDR1 SEHNR, CDR2 FQNEAQ (reference sequence). Written as DNA, the CDR3 is TGTGCCAGCAGCCGACAGGGGGCGGCTGAAGCTTTCTTT. Protein: CASSRQGAAEAFF.

This clone was observed a few times. This chain uses TRBV28 with TRBJ2-7, with 8 bases lining up with TRBD1. Germline V gives CDR1 MDHEN, CDR2 SYDVKM. The CDR3 totals 14 residues. The V segment lost 6 bases and the J segment 2 bases; nucleotides outside the gene matches: 6. CDR3 bases: TGTGCCAGCAGACAGGACAGGGCTCCCTACGAGCAGTACTTC. Translation gives CASRQDRAPYEQYF. The whole variable domain, filled in from reference TRBV28 and TRBJ2-7, reads DVKVTQSSRYLVKRTGEKVFLECVQDMDHENMFWYRQDPGLGLRLIYFSYDVKMKEKGDIPEGYSVSREKKERFSLILESASTNQTSMYLCASRQDRAPYEQYFGPGTRLTVT.

The chain couples TRBV11-1 to TRBJ1-2; 9 bases map to TRBD1. The trim removed 4 bases at V and 1 base at J, leaving 4 bases unmatched. The CDR3 is made up of 15 amino acids. Germline-derived CDR1 and CDR2 are SGHAT and FQDESV (reference sequence). The CDR3 reads CASSSGQGINYGYTF. CDR3 coding DNA: TGTGCCAGCAGCTCAGGACAGGGGATTAACTATGGCTACACCTTC.

The chain links TRBV29-1 to TRBJ2-5; the match to TRBD2 covers 9 bases. There are 14 residues in the CDR3. The V segment lost 4 bases and the J segment 4 bases; nucleotides outside the gene matches: 7. CDR1 is SQVTM, CDR2 ANQGSEA, per germline. DNA for the CDR3: TGCAGCGTTGTGGGTAGCGGGGGTGGAGAGACCCAGTACTTC. It translates to CSVVGSGGGETQYF. Supplemented by reference TRBV29-1 and TRBJ2-5, the full variable domain reads SAVISQKPSRDICQRGTSLTIQCQVDSQVTMMFWYRQQPGQSLTLIATANQGSEATYESGFVIDKFPISRPNLTFSTLTVSNMSPEDSSIYLCSVVGSGGGETQYFGPGTRLLVL.

This chain links TRBV2 with TRBJ2-5; D is perhaps TRBD2 (5 bases). The V end lost 3 bases, the J end lost 11 bases, and 10 bases lay between the germline ends. The CDR3 covers 11 residues. CDR1 and CDR2 (germline): SNHLY, FYNNEI. The CDR3: CASSDFREQYF. CDR3 DNA: TGTGCCAGCAGTGATTTTAGGGAGCAGTACTTC.

This sequence joins TRBV23-1 and TRBJ1-5; 8 bases are a match to TRBD1. TRBV23-1 is classed as an ORF, of uncertain function. The CDR3 has 13 residues. V lost 6 bases to trimming and J lost 7 bases; unmatched junction nucleotides: 5. Here the CDR3 DNA reads TGCGCCAGCAGCCAACAGGGGGGACAGCCCCAGCATTTT. Protein: CASSQQGGQPQHF.

This clone was seen only once. The J gene is TRBJ2-3, the V gene TRBV6-5; 8 bases are shared with TRBD2. The trim removed 8 bases at V and 5 bases at J, leaving 12 bases unmatched. This CDR3 has 15 amino acids. Germline CDR1 is MNHEY and CDR2 is SVGAGI. The CDR3 DNA reads as TGTGCCAGCTCTCCTCGGGGACTAGTCGTAGATACGCAGTATTTT. Translated, it gives CASSPRGLVVDTQYF.

The chain is built from TRBV7-2 and TRBJ1-2; D unclear. The germline V and J ends were trimmed by 8 bases and 4 bases, with 14 bases remaining between them. This CDR3 is 13 amino acids long. Germline lookup yields CDR1 SGHTA and CDR2 FQGNSA. The CDR3 bases are TGTGCCAGCGGCTCCCGGGCCGTCTATGGCTACACCTTC. It translates to CASGSRAVYGYTF.

The J gene is TRBJ2-7, the V gene TRBV7-2; 10 bases are a match to TRBD2. Per germline, CDR1 SGHTA and CDR2 FQGNSA. This CDR3 is built from 15 residues. After removal of 0 bases from V and 9 bases from J, the junction contained 8 bases not matched to a gene. The DNA for the CDR3 is TGTGCCAGCAGCTTAGCTCTAGCGGGGGCGCAAGGGCAGTACTTC. Residues: CASSLALAGAQGQYF.

Here the CDR3 reads CAISVSDPAGLGGNTEAFF. For the CDR3, the DNA is TGTGCCATCAGTGTGTCCGACCCGGCCGGTCTGGGGGGGAACACTGAAGCTTTCTTT. The chain combines TRBV10-3 with TRBJ1-1; the D gene is possibly TRBD1 (5 bases). Germline assignment: CDR1 ENHRY and CDR2 SYGVKD. The CDR3 is made up of 19 amino acids. V lost 4 bases and J lost 1, with 25 bases in between.

The CDR3 DNA follows: TGTGCCAGTAGTCCAGTCTCCGGGACTACTAGCACAGATACGCAGTATTTT. Protein: CASSPVSGTTSTDTQYF. The chain combines TRBV19 with TRBJ2-3, with TRBD2 identical over 7 bases. This CDR3 comprises 17 residues. Germline CDR1 LNHDA, CDR2 SQIVND (reference sequence). Trimming took 5 bases from V and 0 from J; bases not matched to a gene: 11.

The V and J genes are TRBV4-1 and TRBJ1-1, with 10 bases that match TRBD1. J gave up 2 bases and V 1 base, and 1 base lay outside the gene matches. Germline CDR1 and CDR2: MGHRA and YSYEKL. The CDR3 spans 15 residues. The CDR3 DNA is TGCGCCAGCAGCCAAGGGACAGGGGGAAACACTGAAGCTTTCTTT. This translates into CASSQGTGGNTEAFF.

This clone occurred a few times. V is TRBV19 and J is TRBJ2-7; perhaps TRBD2 as D (6 bases). Per the germline V gene, CDR1 is LNHDA and CDR2 is SQIVND (reference sequence). The CDR3 sequence is 16 residues long. The V gene lost 8 bases and the J gene lost 2 bases, with 22 bases spanning the gap. CDR3 coding DNA: TGTGCCAGTCAGTTGGACCACGGGACTTCCACCTACGAGCAGTACTTC. This codes for CASQLDHGTSTYEQYF.

Turning to this clone: A far bigger clonotype differs at one base, so this is likely a read error. This same CDR3 is encoded by further DNA sequences in the sample. This CDR3 reads CASSYGGAADTQYF. The CDR3 nucleotides read TGTGCCAGCAGCTACGGGGGGGCGGCAGATACGCAGTATTTT. J is TRBJ2-3 and V is TRBV6-6; TRBD2 agrees at 8 bases. Trimming removed 6 bases from V and 4 bases from J; junction bases left unmatched: 6. This CDR3 is 14 amino acids long. Germline V lookup: CDR1 MNHNY, CDR2 SVGAGI (reference sequence).

This chain connects TRBV27 to TRBJ1-4; D gene uncertain. Trimming removed 3 bases at V and 4 bases at J, with 12 bases between. The CDR3 is 15 amino acids. Per germline, CDR1 MNHEY and CDR2 SMNVEV (reference sequence). The CDR3 reads CASSLYGRVNEKLFF. The CDR3 region has the DNA TGTGCCAGCAGTTTGTATGGCAGAGTTAATGAAAAACTGTTTTTT. Combining the CDR3 with reference TRBV27 and TRBJ1-4 gives the whole variable domain EAQVTQNPRYLITVTGKKLTVTCSQNMNHEYMSWYRQDPGLGLRQIYYSMNVEVTDKGDVPEGYKVSRKEKRNFPLILESPSPNQTSLYFCASSLYGRVNEKLFFGSGTQLSVL.

The CDR3 coding sequence is TGTGCCAGCAGCCCCTGGACGTCGGGAGAGACCCAGTACTTC. It specifies CASSPWTSGETQYF. The rearrangement links TRBV7-9 to TRBJ2-5; D remains ambiguous. V was cut by 5 bases and J by 4 bases, with 14 bases left in between. The germline V gene encodes CDR1 SEHNR and CDR2 FQNEAQ (reference sequence). The CDR3 covers 14 residues.

The rearrangement joins TRBV7-8 to TRBJ1-6; D ambiguous. The CDR3 is 12 amino acids. V lost 5 bases to trimming and J lost 9 bases, with 8 bases between them. Looked up from germline, CDR1 is SGHVS and CDR2 is FQNEAQ. The CDR3 loop reads CASSRGGSPLHF. The CDR3 DNA reads TGTGCCAGCAGCCGCGGTGGTTCACCCCTCCACTTT.

Remarks on this clone: Within the sample, other DNA sequences also encode this same CDR3. This chain uses TRBV15 with TRBJ2-7, with a tentative D call TRBD2 (7 bases). Trimming took off 0 bases at V and 7 bases at J, with 13 bases between the two ends. Germline CDR1 reads LNHNV; CDR2 reads YYDKDF (reference sequence). CDR3 size: 14 residues. The DNA for the CDR3 is TGTGCCACCAGCAGAGAGGGGGGGGCGCGGGAGCAGTACTTC. This translates into CATSREGGAREQYF.

The rearrangement links TRBV6-1 to TRBJ1-2; D may be TRBD1 (6 bases). The CDR3 is 15 residues long. V gave up 1 base and J gave up 5 bases, with 14 bases separating them. Looked up from germline, CDR1 is MNHNS and CDR2 is SASEGT. The CDR3 region is CASSEDPTGVYGYTF. The CDR3 DNA reads TGTGCCAGCAGTGAAGATCCGACAGGCGTATATGGCTACACCTTC.

The J gene is TRBJ2-3, the V gene TRBV7-9, with a weak D call TRBD2 (6 bases). Germline V lookup: CDR1 SEHNR, CDR2 FQNEAQ (reference sequence). The CDR3 is made up of 15 amino acids. Trimming pared 2 bases from V and 0 bases from J, leaving 9 bases between. The CDR3 region is CASSLRAGSTDTQYF. The CDR3 DNA reads TGTGCCAGCAGCTTAAGGGCGGGAAGCACAGATACGCAGTATTTT.

This clone was observed a single time. The gene calls are TRBV9 and TRBJ2-5; tentatively, D is TRBD2 (6 bases). Germline V gene lookup returns CDR1 SGDLS and CDR2 YYNGEE. V dropped 0 bases and J dropped 4 bases, with 13 bases sitting between them. The length of the CDR3 is 15 residues. The CDR3 reads CASSVGGTGGETQYF. In DNA, the CDR3 is TGTGCCAGCAGCGTAGGGGGGACTGGGGGAGAGACCCAGTACTTC.

V and J are TRBV4-3 and TRBJ1-6, with D uncertain. The V end lost 1 base, the J end lost 5 bases, and 15 bases lay between the germline ends. The CDR3 has 17 residues. The V gene's germline CDR1 is LGHNA and CDR2 YSLEER. In DNA form, the CDR3 reads TGCGCCAGCAGCCAAGTAGTAGGCAGAAGAAATAATTCACCCCTCCACTTT. It is translated as CASSQVVGRRNNSPLHF.